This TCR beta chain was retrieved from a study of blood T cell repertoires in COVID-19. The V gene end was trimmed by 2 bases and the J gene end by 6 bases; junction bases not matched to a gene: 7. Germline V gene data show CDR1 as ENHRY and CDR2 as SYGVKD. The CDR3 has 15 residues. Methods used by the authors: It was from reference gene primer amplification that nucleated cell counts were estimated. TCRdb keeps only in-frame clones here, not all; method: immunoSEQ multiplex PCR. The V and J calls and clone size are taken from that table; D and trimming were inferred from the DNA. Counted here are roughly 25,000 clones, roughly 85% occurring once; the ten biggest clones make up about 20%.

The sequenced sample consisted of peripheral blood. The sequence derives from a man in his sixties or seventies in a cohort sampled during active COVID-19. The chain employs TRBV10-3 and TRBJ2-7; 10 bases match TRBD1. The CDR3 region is CAISEIGQGEGEQYF. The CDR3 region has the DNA TGTGCCATCAGTGAGATAGGACAGGGGGAGGGCGAGCAGTACTTC.